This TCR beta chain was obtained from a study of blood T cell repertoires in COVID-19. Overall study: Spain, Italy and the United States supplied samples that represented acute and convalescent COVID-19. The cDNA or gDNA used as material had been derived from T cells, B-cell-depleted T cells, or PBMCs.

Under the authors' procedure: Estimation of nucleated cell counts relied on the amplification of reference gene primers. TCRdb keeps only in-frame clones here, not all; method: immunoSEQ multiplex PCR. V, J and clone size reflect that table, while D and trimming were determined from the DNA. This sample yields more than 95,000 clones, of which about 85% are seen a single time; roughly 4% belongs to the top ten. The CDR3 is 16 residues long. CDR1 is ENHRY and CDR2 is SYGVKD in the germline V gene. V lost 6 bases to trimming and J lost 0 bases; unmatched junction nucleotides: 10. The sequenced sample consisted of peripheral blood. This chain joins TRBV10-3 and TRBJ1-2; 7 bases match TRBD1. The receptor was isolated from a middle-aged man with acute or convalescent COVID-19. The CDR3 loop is CAISDRTGVTNYGYTF. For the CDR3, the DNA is TGTGCCATCAGCGATCGCACAGGGGTGACTAACTATGGCTACACCTTC.